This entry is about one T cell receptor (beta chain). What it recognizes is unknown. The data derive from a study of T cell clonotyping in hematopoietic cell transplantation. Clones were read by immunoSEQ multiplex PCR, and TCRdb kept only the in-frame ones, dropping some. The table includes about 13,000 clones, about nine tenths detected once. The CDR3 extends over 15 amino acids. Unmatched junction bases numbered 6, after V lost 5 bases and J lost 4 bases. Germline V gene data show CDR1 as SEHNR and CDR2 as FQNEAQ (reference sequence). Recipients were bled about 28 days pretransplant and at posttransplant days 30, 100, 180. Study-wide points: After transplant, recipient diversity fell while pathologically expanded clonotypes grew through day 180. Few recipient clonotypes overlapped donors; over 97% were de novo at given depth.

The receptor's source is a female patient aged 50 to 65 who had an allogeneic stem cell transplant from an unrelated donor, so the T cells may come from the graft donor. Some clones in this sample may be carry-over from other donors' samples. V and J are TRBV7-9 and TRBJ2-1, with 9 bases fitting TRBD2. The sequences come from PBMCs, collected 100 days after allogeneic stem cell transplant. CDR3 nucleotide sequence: TGTGCCAGCAGCCATAGCGGGAGAGTTTACAATGAGCAGTTCTTC. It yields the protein CASSHSGRVYNEQFF.